The present T cell receptor beta chain was sequenced within a study of CD8 T cells in ankylosing spondylitis. A word on this clonotype: Antigen specificity is unknown.

Study-level findings and limits: Several highly homologous variants made up a TCR beta motif, and this motif appeared characteristic of ankylosing spondylitis blood.

This CDR3 has 15 residues. Germline lookup yields CDR1 LNHDA and CDR2 SQIVND (reference sequence). With 5 bases removed from V and 10 bases from J, the gap between germline ends came to 21 bases. TCRdb re-called the 5' RACE reads through MiXCR, storing one row per CDR3 protein. The sample has hundreds of thousands of distinct CDR3 sequences, roughly an eighth seen once. The chain has TRBV19 and TRBJ2-1; D possibly corresponds to TRBD2 (6 bases). The source of this sequence is a male donor with ankylosing spondylitis. Sequencing was performed on blood, either unsorted or a sorted T cell fraction (not recorded which). Here the CDR3 reads CASSQTAPGSKEQFF. The CDR3 DNA follows: TGTGCCAGTAGTCAAACAGCGCCCGGGAGTAAGGAGCAGTTCTTC.